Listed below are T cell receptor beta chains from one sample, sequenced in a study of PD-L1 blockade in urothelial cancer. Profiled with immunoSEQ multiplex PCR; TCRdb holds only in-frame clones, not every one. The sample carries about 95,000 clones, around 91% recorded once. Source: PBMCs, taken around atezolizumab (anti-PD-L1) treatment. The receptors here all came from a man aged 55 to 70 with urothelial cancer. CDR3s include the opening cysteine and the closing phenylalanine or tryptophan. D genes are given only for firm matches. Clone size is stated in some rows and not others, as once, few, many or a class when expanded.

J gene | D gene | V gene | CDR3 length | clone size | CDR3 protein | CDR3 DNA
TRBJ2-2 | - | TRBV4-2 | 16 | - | CASSQDGAGKAGELFF | TGTGCCAGCAGCCAAGATGGGGCGGGGAAGGCGGGGGAGCTGTTTTTT
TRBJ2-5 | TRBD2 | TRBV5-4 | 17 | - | CASSQRTSGPEGETQYF | TGTGCCAGCAGCCAGAGGACTAGCGGGCCCGAGGGGGAGACCCAGTACTTC
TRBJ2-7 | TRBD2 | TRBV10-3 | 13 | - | CAISVRDGREQYF | TGTGCCATCAGTGTTAGGGACGGGAGGGAGCAGTACTTC
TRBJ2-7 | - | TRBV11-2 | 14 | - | CASSLVRRGYEQYF | TGTGCCAGCAGCTTAGTCCGGAGGGGCTACGAGCAGTACTTC
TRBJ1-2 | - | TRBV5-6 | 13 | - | CASSFGTMAGYTF | TGTGCCAGCAGTTTTGGGACAATGGCTGGCTACACCTTC
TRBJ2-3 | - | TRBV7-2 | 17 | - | CASSLVSAAGATDTQYF | TGTGCCAGCAGCTTAGTCTCCGCGGCGGGGGCCACAGATACGCAGTATTTT
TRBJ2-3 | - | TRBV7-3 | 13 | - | CASSPSVTDTQYF | TGTGCCAGCAGCCCTTCAGTCACAGATACGCAGTATTTT
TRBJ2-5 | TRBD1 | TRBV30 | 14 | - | CAWRRTGGGETQYF | TGTGCCTGGAGGAGGACAGGGGGTGGAGAGACCCAGTACTTC
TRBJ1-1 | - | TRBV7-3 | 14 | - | CASSPTGWGTEAFF | TGTGCCAGCAGCCCTACAGGGTGGGGCACTGAAGCTTTCTTT
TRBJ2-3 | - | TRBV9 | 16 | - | CASSAERAKGTDTQYF | TGTGCCAGCAGCGCTGAGCGGGCCAAGGGAACAGATACGCAGTATTTT
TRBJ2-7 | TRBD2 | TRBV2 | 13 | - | CASRRDYRTEQYF | TGTGCCAGCAGGCGGGACTACCGAACCGAGCAGTACTTC
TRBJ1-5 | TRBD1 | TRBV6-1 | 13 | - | CASSQGARQPQHF | TGTGCCAGCAGCCAGGGGGCACGTCAGCCCCAGCATTTT
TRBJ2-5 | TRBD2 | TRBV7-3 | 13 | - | CASGLAGGETQYF | TGTGCCAGCGGACTAGCGGGGGGTGAGACCCAGTACTTC
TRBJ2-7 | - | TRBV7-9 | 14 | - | CASSLPGLFYEQYF | TGTGCCAGCAGCTTACCGGGACTTTTCTACGAGCAGTACTTC
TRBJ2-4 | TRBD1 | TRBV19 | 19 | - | CASSISGQGDSGSKNIQYF | TGTGCCAGTAGTATTAGTGGACAGGGGGATTCGGGTTCCAAAAACATTCAGTACTTC
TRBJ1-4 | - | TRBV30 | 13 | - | CACGRLRGEKLFF | TGTGCCTGCGGGCGACTAAGGGGGGAAAAACTGTTTTTT
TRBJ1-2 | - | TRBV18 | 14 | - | CASSPLDKRLGYTF | TGTGCCAGCTCACCGCTGGACAAAAGGCTTGGCTACACCTTC
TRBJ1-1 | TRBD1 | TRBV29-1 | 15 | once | CSVARRDSRSTEAFF | TGCAGCGTCGCTAGAAGGGACAGTCGGAGTACTGAAGCTTTCTTT
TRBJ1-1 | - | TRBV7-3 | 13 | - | CASSLNGITEAFF | TGTGCCAGCAGCTTGAACGGGATCACTGAAGCTTTCTTT
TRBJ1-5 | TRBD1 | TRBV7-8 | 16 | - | CASSLQGQARIQPQHF | TGTGCCAGCAGCCTCCAGGGACAGGCTCGGATTCAGCCCCAGCATTTT
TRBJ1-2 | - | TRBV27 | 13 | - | CASSLVSGYGYTF | TGTGCCAGCAGTTTGGTATCAGGCTATGGCTACACCTTC
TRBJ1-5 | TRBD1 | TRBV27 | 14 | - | CASADRYSNQPQHF | TGTGCCAGCGCGGACAGGTATAGCAATCAGCCCCAGCATTTT
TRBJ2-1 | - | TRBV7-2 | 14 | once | CASSLGIARNEQFF | TGTGCCAGCAGCTTAGGAATAGCTCGCAATGAGCAGTTCTTC
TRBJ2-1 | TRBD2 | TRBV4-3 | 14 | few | CASRPGLAGRKQFF | TGCGCCTCCCGCCCAGGGCTAGCGGGGAGAAAGCAGTTCTTC
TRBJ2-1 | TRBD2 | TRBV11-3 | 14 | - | CASSLGAGTNEQFF | TGTGCCAGCAGCTTAGGAGCGGGAACCAATGAGCAGTTCTTC
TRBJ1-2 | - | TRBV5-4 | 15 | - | CASSLGAGRDYGYTF | TGTGCCAGCAGCTTGGGGGCAGGGCGAGACTATGGCTACACCTTC
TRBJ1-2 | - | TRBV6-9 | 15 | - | CASSRQGLEIYGYTF | TGTGCCAGCAGTCGCCAGGGGTTAGAAATATATGGCTACACCTTC
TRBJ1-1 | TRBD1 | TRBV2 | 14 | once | CASSEVPGGTEAFF | TGTGCCAGCAGTGAGGTCCCAGGGGGGACTGAAGCTTTCTTT
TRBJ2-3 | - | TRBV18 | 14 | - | CASSPTRPPDTQYF | TGTGCCAGCTCACCGACGAGGCCACCAGATACGCAGTATTTT
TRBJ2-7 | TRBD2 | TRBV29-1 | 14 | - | CSVTGLAGGYEQYF | TGCAGCGTCACGGGACTAGCGGGAGGTTACGAGCAGTACTTC
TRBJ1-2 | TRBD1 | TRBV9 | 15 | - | CASSPRTGNNYGYTF | TGTGCCAGCAGCCCCCGGACAGGGAATAACTATGGCTACACCTTC
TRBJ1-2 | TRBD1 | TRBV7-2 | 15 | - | CASSSGQGAMGGYTF | TGTGCCAGCAGCTCAGGACAGGGGGCAATGGGGGGCTACACCTTC
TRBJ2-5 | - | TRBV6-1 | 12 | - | CAGGALTETQYF | TGTGCCGGCGGGGCTCTGACCGAAACCCAGTACTTC
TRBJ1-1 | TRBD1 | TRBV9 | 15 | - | CASSGRDRGGTEAFF | TGTGCCAGCAGCGGCCGGGACAGGGGAGGCACTGAAGCTTTCTTT
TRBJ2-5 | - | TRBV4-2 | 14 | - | CASSRGGYQETQYF | TGTGCCAGCAGCCGGGGGGGCTACCAAGAGACCCAGTACTTC
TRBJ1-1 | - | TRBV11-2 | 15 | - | CASSFYQGGSSEAFF | TGTGCCAGCAGCTTTTACCAGGGTGGGTCGTCGGAAGCTTTCTTT
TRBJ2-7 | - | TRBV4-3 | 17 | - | CASSQDMGSGFMYEQYF | TGCGCCAGCAGCCAAGATATGGGAAGCGGTTTCATGTACGAGCAGTACTTC
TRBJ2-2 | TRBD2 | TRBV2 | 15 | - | CASSGLAGNTGELFF | TGTGCCAGCAGTGGACTAGCGGGTAACACCGGGGAGCTGTTTTTT
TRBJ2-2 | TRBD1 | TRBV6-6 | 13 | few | CASLRGPTGELFF | TGTGCCAGCCTAAGGGGGCCCACCGGGGAGCTGTTTTTT
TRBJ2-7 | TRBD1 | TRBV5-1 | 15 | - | CASSILTGEEYEQYF | TGCGCCAGCAGTATCCTGACAGGGGAGGAATACGAGCAGTACTTC
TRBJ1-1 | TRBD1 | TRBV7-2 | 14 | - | CASSPGTELTEAFF | TGTGCCAGCAGCCCGGGGACAGAGCTCACTGAAGCTTTCTTT